The 28 T cell receptor beta chains listed next were all sequenced from one sample in a study of shared clonotypes between healthy human individuals. TCRdb's copy holds only in-frame clones and misses some; the assay was immunoSEQ multiplex PCR. The sample records roughly 2.2 million clones, approximately 95% being singletons. The sequencing input was naive CD4+ T cells from PBMCs. Documented subset: CD45RA+ positively selected. Receptor source: a man aged 18-30 years in good health. Some clones in this sample may be carry-over from other donors' samples.

This chain uses TRBV5-6 with TRBJ2-7; D not resolved. The CDR3 spans 12 residues. CDR1 and CDR2 (germline): SGHDT, YYEEEE. V lost 2 bases, J lost 6 bases, and 9 bases lay in between. The CDR3 DNA reads as TGTGCCAGCAGCTTAAATACGGGCGAGCAGTACTTC. Translating it yields CASSLNTGEQYF.

J is TRBJ2-2 and V is TRBV19; perhaps TRBD2 as D (5 bases). CDR1 and CDR2 from the germline V gene are LNHDA and SQIVND (reference sequence). The CDR3 consists of 15 residues. Between the trimmed V and J ends, which lost 1 base and 7 bases, there was a span of 13 bases. CDR3 sequence: CASSIVGRGHGELFF. The DNA of the CDR3 is TGTGCCAGTAGTATAGTGGGTAGAGGGCACGGGGAGCTGTTTTTT.

This clone appeared a single time. This rearrangement joins TRBV4-2 to TRBJ1-4; the D is unclear. Germline CDR1 is LGHNA and CDR2 is YNFKEQ. The V end was cut by 4 bases, the J end by 2 bases, with 11 bases between. CDR3 size: 15 residues. CDR3 nucleotides: TGTGCCAGCAGCCTGGGAGGCGGTACTAATGAAAAACTGTTTTTT. It codes for CASSLGGGTNEKLFF.

This sequence joins TRBV28 and TRBJ1-2; 8 bases are shared with TRBD1. The CDR3 is made up of 15 amino acids. Germline values: CDR1 MDHEN, CDR2 SYDVKM. The V gene end was trimmed by 3 bases and the J gene end by 8 bases; junction bases not matched to a gene: 11. This chain's CDR3 is CASSLRTTGEKGYTF. The CDR3 coding sequence is TGTGCCAGCAGTTTGCGAACGACAGGGGAAAAAGGCTACACCTTC.

The rearrangement links TRBV5-5 to TRBJ2-6; either TRBD1 or TRBD2 may supply D (6 bases each). V dropped 6 bases and J dropped 0 bases, with 16 bases sitting between them. This CDR3 has 17 residues. Germline loops: CDR1 SGHKS, CDR2 YYEKEE (reference sequence). CDR3 sequence reads: CASTPGRGLSGANVLTF. The CDR3 nucleotides are TGTGCCAGCACCCCGGGACGGGGGCTCTCTGGGGCCAACGTCCTGACTTTC.

The V gene is TRBV19, the J gene TRBJ1-2, with a tentative D call TRBD1 (5 bases). V lost 3 bases and J 7 bases, leaving 12 bases between the germline ends. This CDR3 spans 13 amino acids. Germline V gene lookup returns CDR1 LNHDA and CDR2 SQIVND (reference sequence). The CDR3 DNA sequence: TGTGCCAGTAGTATCCCCAGGGCTCCTGGCTACACCTTC. Its protein product is CASSIPRAPGYTF.

This clone was detected once. V gene TRBV18 combines with J gene TRBJ2-7; TRBD1 matches 7 bases. Losses at the gene ends were 1 base for V and 4 bases for J; bases not matched to a gene: 7. Germline-derived CDR1 and CDR2 are KGHSH and LQKENI. CDR3 length: 15 residues. Here the CDR3 reads CASSPLVGTEYEQYF. In nucleotides, the CDR3 is TGTGCCAGCTCACCACTAGTCGGGACAGAGTACGAGCAGTACTTC.

V gene TRBV15 combines with J gene TRBJ2-7, with D perhaps TRBD2 (5 bases). Between the trimmed V and J ends, which lost 8 bases and 3 bases, there was a span of 11 bases. The CDR3 sequence is 12 residues long. The V gene's germline CDR1 is LNHNV and CDR2 YYDKDF (reference sequence). The CDR3 nucleotides read TGTGCCACCGTGTGGGGAGACTACGAGCAGTACTTC. The encoded protein is CATVWGDYEQYF.

This chain links TRBV4-1 with TRBJ1-2, with D perhaps TRBD1 (5 bases). This CDR3 contains 15 residues. V was clipped by 3 bases and J by 2 bases, with 13 bases between them. From germline, CDR1 is MGHRA and CDR2 YSYEKL. The CDR3 sequence: CASSHPRGENYGYTF. Written as DNA, the CDR3 is TGCGCCAGCAGCCACCCGAGAGGGGAGAACTATGGCTACACCTTC.

J is TRBJ1-2 and V is TRBV19; TRBD1 agrees at 7 bases. J lost 4 bases, V lost 6 bases, and 14 bases had no gene match. From germline, CDR1 is LNHDA and CDR2 SQIVND (reference sequence). This CDR3 has 16 residues. The CDR3 DNA sequence: TGTGCCAGTAGCCTACAGGGGATGGAGCGAGCCTATGGCTACACCTTC. As protein: CASSLQGMERAYGYTF.

The chain uses TRBV4-1 and TRBJ1-5; no clear D. Deletions cut 0 bases from V and 9 bases from J, with 12 bases between. The CDR3 is made up of 14 amino acids. CDR1 is MGHRA, CDR2 YSYEKL, per germline. In DNA form, the CDR3 reads TGCGCCAGCAGCCAAGATCCCCAGCGCGGGCCCCAGCATTTT. Translating gives CASSQDPQRGPQHF.

This chain uses TRBV7-3 with TRBJ1-1, with D perhaps TRBD1 (6 bases). V lost 2 bases and J lost 4, with 17 bases in between. Germline CDR1 and CDR2: SGHTA and FQGTGA. This CDR3 spans 16 amino acids. The CDR3 protein is CASSLGGEGVGTEAFF. CDR3 bases: TGTGCCAGCAGCTTAGGTGGTGAGGGGGTCGGCACTGAAGCTTTCTTT.

The rearrangement links TRBV2 to TRBJ1-5; the D is unclear. Germline loops: CDR1 SNHLY, CDR2 FYNNEI. The V end was cut by 4 bases, the J end by 0 bases, with 7 bases between. This CDR3 is 14 amino acids long. In DNA form, the CDR3 reads TGTGCCAGCAGTGCTGTCTATAGCAATCAGCCCCAGCATTTT. Residues: CASSAVYSNQPQHF.

CDR3 in amino acids: CASSQGLEGGRNQPQHF. The CDR3 DNA sequence: TGTGCCAGCTCCCAGGGCCTGGAGGGAGGGCGCAATCAGCCCCAGCATTTT. V gene TRBV18 combines with J gene TRBJ1-5; tentatively, D is TRBD1 (5 bases). Germline V gene lookup returns CDR1 KGHSH and CDR2 LQKENI. V was cut by 6 bases and J by 2 bases, with 20 bases left in between. The CDR3 runs 17 residues.

The J gene is TRBJ2-1, the V gene TRBV2; 10 nucleotides match TRBD2. Per germline, CDR1 SNHLY and CDR2 FYNNEI. With 8 bases clipped from V and 0 bases from J, the junction kept 7 bases outside the gene matches. The CDR3 contains 16 residues. CDR3 sequence reads: CASQLASGSSYNEQFF. The DNA of the CDR3 is TGTGCCAGCCAACTTGCTAGCGGGAGCTCCTACAATGAGCAGTTCTTC.

The CDR3 nucleotides read TGTGCCAGCAGTTTAAACGCCCAGGCAGACTGGTCTCGTGGCTACACCTTC. This translates into CASSLNAQADWSRGYTF. The chain carries TRBV27 and TRBJ1-2; D gene unclear. This CDR3 is 17 amino acids long. Trimming removed 2 bases at V and 7 bases at J, with 23 bases between. Germline CDR1 is MNHEY and CDR2 is SMNVEV (reference sequence).

The chain couples TRBV9 to TRBJ2-2, with D perhaps TRBD1 or TRBD2 (5 bases each). V dropped 0 bases and J dropped 0 bases, with 9 bases sitting between them. The germline gives CDR1 SGDLS, CDR2 YYNGEE. This CDR3 has 16 residues. CDR3 region: CASSVVRDANTGELFF. CDR3 in DNA: TGTGCCAGCAGCGTAGTCCGGGACGCGAACACCGGGGAGCTGTTTTTT.

This clone was seen a few times. The chain has TRBV5-4 and TRBJ2-2; D might be TRBD2 (5 bases). The germline V gene encodes CDR1 SGHNT and CDR2 YYREEE (reference sequence). V lost 0 bases, J lost 0 bases, and 9 bases lay in between. The CDR3 spans 16 residues. The CDR3 loop is CASSLGPGTNTGELFF. The CDR3 DNA is TGTGCCAGCAGCTTGGGTCCGGGAACGAACACCGGGGAGCTGTTTTTT.

About this clone itself: A junction end diverges from the germline sequence, so it may reflect a read error. The J gene is TRBJ1-2, the V gene TRBV2, with TRBD1 matching over 8 bases. Germline V gives CDR1 SNHLY, CDR2 FYNNEI. This CDR3 region has 15 residues. The CDR3 DNA sequence: TGTGCCAGCAGTGCCCACGGACAGGGTAACCATGGCTACACCTTC. Translated: CASSAHGQGNHGYTF. The whole variable domain, filled in from reference TRBV2 and TRBJ1-2, reads EPEVTQTPSHQVTQMGQEVILRCVPISNHLYFYWYRQILGQKVEFLVSFYNNEISEKSEIFDDQFSVERPDGSNFTLKIRSTKLEDSAMYFCASSAHGQGNHGYTFGSGTRLTVV.

This chain links TRBV9 with TRBJ2-5; maybe TRBD1 (5 bases). Deletions cut 3 bases from V and 7 bases from J, with 13 bases between. CDR3 length: 13 residues. In germline, CDR1 is SGDLS, CDR2 YYNGEE. The CDR3 DNA reads TGTGCCAGCAGCGGAGACTGGGGCGCGACCCAGTACTTC. It specifies CASSGDWGATQYF. The variable domain in full, with the rest retrieved from reference TRBV9 and TRBJ2-5, is DSGVTQTPKHLITATGQRVTLRCSPRSGDLSVYWYQQSLDQGLQFLIQYYNGEERAKGNILERFSAQQFPDLHSELNLSSLELGDSALYFCASSGDWGATQYFGPGTRLLVL.

The genes are TRBV5-1 and TRBJ2-1, with 14 bases aligning to TRBD2. Germline V gives CDR1 SGHRS, CDR2 YFSETQ. The V and J ends lost 1 base and 6 bases, in that order; junction bases with no gene match: 6. The CDR3 extends over 17 amino acids. The CDR3 protein is CASSLSLGTSGSNEQFF. The CDR3 DNA sequence: TGCGCCAGCAGCTTGTCCCTAGGGACTAGCGGGAGCAATGAGCAGTTCTTC. Complete variable domain (other parts from reference TRBV5-1 and TRBJ2-1): KAGVTQTPRYLIKTRGQQVTLSCSPISGHRSVSWYQQTPGQGLQFLFEYFSETQRNKGNFPGRFSGRQFSNSRSEMNVSTLELGDSALYLCASSLSLGTSGSNEQFFGPGTRLTVL.

The chain recombines TRBV28 with TRBJ1-2, with TRBD1 identical over 12 bases. The CDR3 is 16 amino acids. Trimming cost V 5 bases and J 7 bases; bases outside gene matches: 11. Germline V gene data show CDR1 as MDHEN and CDR2 as SYDVKM. The CDR3 nucleotides are TGTGCCAGCAGTGACCTACCGGGACAGGGGGCATTTGGCTACACCTTC. It encodes CASSDLPGQGAFGYTF.

The V gene is TRBV27, the J gene TRBJ2-1; D possibly matches TRBD1 or TRBD2 (5 bases each). The CDR3 contains 14 residues. Germline loops: CDR1 MNHEY, CDR2 SMNVEV (reference sequence). Deletions cut 5 bases from V and 6 bases from J, with 14 bases between. The CDR3 DNA reads as TGTGCCAGCAGTCCTAAACGGGGCTTCAATGAGCAGTTCTTC. Translating gives CASSPKRGFNEQFF.

The V gene is TRBV7-3, the J gene TRBJ1-2, with 7 bases fitting TRBD1. This CDR3 spans 15 amino acids. Looked up from germline, CDR1 is SGHTA and CDR2 is FQGTGA. Unmatched junction bases numbered 11, after V lost 5 bases and J lost 5 bases. The CDR3 bases are TGTGCCAGCAGCCCGGAGGCAACGACAGGGTATGGCTACACCTTC. Translation gives CASSPEATTGYGYTF.

This chain uses TRBV7-9 with TRBJ2-6; D not resolved. The V and J ends lost 8 bases and 0 bases respectively, with 17 bases between them. Germline CDR1 SEHNR, CDR2 FQNEAQ (reference sequence). The CDR3 consists of 17 residues. DNA for the CDR3: TGTGCCAGCCGCTGGCAGTATCCGGGCTCTGGGGCCAACGTCCTGACTTTC. Translated, it gives CASRWQYPGSGANVLTF.

CDR3 loop: CASSLVSTGAETQYF. The CDR3 coding sequence is TGTGCCAGCAGCTTAGTTTCGACAGGGGCAGAGACCCAGTACTTC. The genes are TRBV7-2 and TRBJ2-5; 8 nucleotides line up with TRBD1. The germline gives CDR1 SGHTA, CDR2 FQGNSA. This CDR3 has 15 residues. The trim removed 1 base at V and 4 bases at J, leaving 5 bases unmatched.

The rearrangement links TRBV18 to TRBJ2-3; 8 nucleotides match TRBD2. CDR3 length: 16 amino acids. V lost 2 bases, J lost 1 base, and 5 bases stayed unmatched. Germline CDR1 reads KGHSH; CDR2 reads LQKENI. CDR3 protein: CASSPTPGGGTDTQYF. Here the CDR3 DNA reads TGTGCCAGCTCACCAACGCCGGGAGGGGGCACAGATACGCAGTATTTT.

The chain couples TRBV7-8 to TRBJ1-2; D is perhaps TRBD1 (6 bases). Germline-derived CDR1 and CDR2 are SGHVS and FQNEAQ. CDR3 size: 16 residues. Trimming cost V 1 base and J 3 bases, with 15 bases left between them. CDR3 sequence reads: CASSLGGRGGYYGYTF. The CDR3 DNA reads TGTGCCAGCAGCTTAGGAGGCAGGGGAGGGTACTATGGCTACACCTTC.